This passage covers 25 T cell receptor beta chains from one sample sequenced in a study of blood T cell repertoires in COVID-19. TCRdb keeps only in-frame clones here, not all; method: immunoSEQ multiplex PCR. The sample carries 400,000 to 450,000 clones, 75% to 90% recorded once. Sequences were obtained from PBMCs or T cells enriched from blood (not recorded which). The receptors shown here come from a man aged 25 to 40 who had recovered from COVID-19.

The chain has TRBV19 and TRBJ2-2, with TRBD2 matching 9 bases. V lost 3 bases, J lost 4 bases, and 6 bases stayed unmatched. Per germline, CDR1 LNHDA and CDR2 SQIVND (reference sequence). This CDR3 has 16 residues. CDR3 in DNA: TGTGCCAGTAGTATTCTTAGCGGGAGTTTCACCGGGGAGCTGTTTTTT. Its translation: CASSILSGSFTGELFF. The variable domain in full, completed from reference TRBV19 and TRBJ2-2, reads DGGITQSPKYLFRKEGQNVTLSCEQNLNHDAMYWYRQDPGQGLRLIYYSQIVNDFQKGDIAEGYSVSREKKESFPLTVTSAQKNPTAFYLCASSILSGSFTGELFFGEGSRLTVL.

The genes are TRBV28 and TRBJ1-5, with D perhaps TRBD1 (6 bases). Germline CDR1 is MDHEN and CDR2 is SYDVKM. The CDR3 has 18 amino acids. Trimming removed 8 bases at V and 0 bases at J, with 23 bases between. The CDR3 DNA reads as TGTGCCAGCCGTCGAGGATTGTCAGGGGCATATAGCAATCAGCCCCAGCATTTT. This gives the protein CASRRGLSGAYSNQPQHF. Full variable domain (missing parts from reference TRBV28 and TRBJ1-5): DVKVTQSSRYLVKRTGEKVFLECVQDMDHENMFWYRQDPGLGLRLIYFSYDVKMKEKGDIPEGYSVSREKKERFSLILESASTNQTSMYLCASRRGLSGAYSNQPQHFGDGTRLSIL.

The V call is TRBV28, the J call TRBJ1-2; 7 nucleotides line up with TRBD1. The V gene's germline CDR1 is MDHEN and CDR2 SYDVKM. V was clipped by 4 bases and J by 2 bases; unmatched bases: 10. The CDR3 runs 16 residues. CDR3: CASSSNRGQRNYGYTF. As DNA, the CDR3 is TGTGCCAGCAGTTCTAACCGGGGACAGCGGAACTATGGCTACACCTTC.

In its sample, this clone was seen many times. The chain employs TRBV29-1 and TRBJ1-2; unclear D gene. The V gene's germline CDR1 is SQVTM and CDR2 ANQGSEA. V lost 7 bases to trimming and J lost 6 bases, with 12 bases between them. This CDR3 has 11 residues. CDR3 in amino acids: CSADGGDGYTF. Here the CDR3 DNA reads TGCAGCGCGGACGGCGGGGATGGCTACACCTTC.

The V call is TRBV28, the J call TRBJ2-1; a possible D gene is TRBD2 (5 bases). The ends were cut back, 8 bases at V and 10 bases at J, with 6 bases in the middle. The CDR3 length is 9 residues. The germline gives CDR1 MDHEN, CDR2 SYDVKM. This CDR3 is CASGGEQFF. The DNA for the CDR3 is TGTGCCAGCGGAGGAGAGCAGTTCTTC. The full variable domain, rest sourced from reference TRBV28 and TRBJ2-1, is DVKVTQSSRYLVKRTGEKVFLECVQDMDHENMFWYRQDPGLGLRLIYFSYDVKMKEKGDIPEGYSVSREKKERFSLILESASTNQTSMYLCASGGEQFFGPGTRLTVL.

The chain joins TRBV5-1 to TRBJ1-1, with D unresolved. The CDR3 length is 15 residues. Germline V CDR1 and CDR2: SGHRS, YFSETQ. Trimming cost V 0 bases and J 5 bases, with 14 bases left between them. The CDR3 nucleotides are TGCGCCAGCAGCTTGGGTTCGAGGGTTGGGACTGAAGCTTTCTTT. Amino acids: CASSLGSRVGTEAFF.

The CDR3 loop reads CAWIKGLANTEAFF. CDR3 DNA sequence: TGTGCCTGGATAAAGGGGTTGGCGAACACTGAAGCTTTCTTT. This sequence joins TRBV30 and TRBJ1-1, with D maybe TRBD1 (5 bases). The V gene's germline CDR1 is GTSNPN and CDR2 SVGIG (reference sequence). V lost 4 bases and J lost 1, with 13 bases in between. This CDR3 region has 14 residues.

The chain recombines TRBV5-1 with TRBJ2-5, with D possibly TRBD2 on 6 matching bases. Trimming stripped 0 bases from V and 5 bases from J, with 14 bases between. The CDR3 length is 15 residues. Germline CDR1 reads SGHRS; CDR2 reads YFSETQ. The CDR3 DNA follows: TGCGCCAGCAGCTTGGGGAGCAGGGACTTTGAGACCCAGTACTTC. It yields the protein CASSLGSRDFETQYF.

This clone was detected once. This chain connects TRBV5-4 to TRBJ2-7, with 11 bases that match TRBD2. V trimming: 0 bases; J trimming: 6 bases; junction bases outside the gene matches: 2. Germline V gene lookup returns CDR1 SGHNT and CDR2 YYREEE (reference sequence). CDR3 length: 14 amino acids. CDR3 DNA sequence: TGTGCCAGCAGCTTGGATCTAGCGGGAGGCGAGCAGTACTTC. Translated, it gives CASSLDLAGGEQYF.

This clone occurred once. V usage is TRBV19 and J usage is TRBJ1-5; maybe TRBD1 (6 bases). Germline CDR1 LNHDA, CDR2 SQIVND (reference sequence). The CDR3 extends over 14 amino acids. Trimming removed 5 bases from V and 7 bases from J, with 15 bases in between. DNA of the CDR3: TGTGCCAGTAGTCAATCGGGGGGGCAACAGCCCCAGCATTTT. Translation gives CASSQSGGQQPQHF.

This chain uses TRBV5-6 with TRBJ1-2, with no clear D. V shed 1 base and J shed 2 bases, with 9 bases lying between them. Looked up from germline, CDR1 is SGHDT and CDR2 is YYEEEE. This CDR3 contains 14 residues. CDR3 nucleotide sequence: TGTGCCAGCAGCTTGCGGGTCACCAACTATGGCTACACCTTC. It yields the protein CASSLRVTNYGYTF.

V and J are TRBV12-3 or TRBV12-4 and TRBJ2-5; D may be TRBD1 (5 bases). This CDR3 comprises 12 residues. Trimming took off 3 bases at V and 5 bases at J, with 7 bases between the two ends. CDR3 region: CASSFGAETQYF. CDR3 DNA sequence: TGTGCCAGCAGTTTTGGGGCGGAGACCCAGTACTTC.

The rearrangement links TRBV5-8 to TRBJ2-1, with a weak D call TRBD2 (7 bases). V was clipped by 6 bases and J by 1 base, with 14 bases between them. Looked up from germline, CDR1 is SGHTS and CDR2 is YDEGEE. The CDR3 runs 15 residues. The CDR3 DNA reads as TGTGCCAGCACCATTGGGGGGGCGTCCTACAATGAGCAGTTCTTC. This codes for CASTIGGASYNEQFF. The variable domain in full, completed from reference TRBV5-8 and TRBJ2-1, reads EAGVTQSPTHLIKTRGQQATLRCSPISGHTSVYWYQQALGLGLQFLLWYDEGEERNRGNFPPRFSGRQFPNYSSELNVNALELEDSALYLCASTIGGASYNEQFFGPGTRLTVL.

V is TRBV19 and J is TRBJ1-5; D possibly corresponds to TRBD1 (6 bases). The CDR3 contains 14 residues. Trimming took off 7 bases at V and 1 base at J, with 11 bases between the two ends. Germline values: CDR1 LNHDA, CDR2 SQIVND (reference sequence). The chain's CDR3 is CASTSGQSNQPQHF. DNA for the CDR3: TGTGCCAGTACCAGTGGACAGAGCAATCAGCCCCAGCATTTT.

The chain couples TRBV3-1 (or the pseudogene TRBV3-2) to TRBJ1-3; no firm D call. Germline-derived CDR1 and CDR2 are LGHDT and YNNKEL (reference sequence). This CDR3 is 13 amino acids long. Trimming shortened V by 3 bases and J by 0 bases, and 3 bases separated the two germline ends. The CDR3 protein is CASSQYSGNTIYF. CDR3 sequence (DNA): TGTGCCAGCAGCCAGTACTCTGGAAACACCATATATTTT.

The chain uses TRBV18 and TRBJ1-2; the match to TRBD1 covers 7 bases. V lost 3 bases, J lost 8 bases, and 9 bases stayed unmatched. The CDR3 length is 14 residues. Germline CDR1 is KGHSH and CDR2 is LQKENI. CDR3 loop: CASSPKTGNDGYTF. The CDR3 DNA reads as TGTGCCAGCTCACCCAAGACAGGGAACGACGGCTACACCTTC.

This chain connects TRBV10-3 to TRBJ2-2, with 7 bases fitting TRBD1. The CDR3 contains 14 residues. Germline V gene sequence: CDR1 ENHRY, CDR2 SYGVKD. Trimming removed 3 bases from V and 3 bases from J; junction bases left unmatched: 1. CDR3 sequence: CAISDQGDTGELFF. The CDR3 DNA reads TGTGCCATCAGTGACCAGGGGGACACCGGGGAGCTGTTTTTT.

This clone has a single count. The genes are TRBV19 and TRBJ1-6; 8 bases are shared with TRBD1. Germline V gene sequence: CDR1 LNHDA, CDR2 SQIVND (reference sequence). This CDR3 is built from 13 residues. With 9 bases clipped from V and 6 bases from J, the junction kept 4 bases outside the gene matches. CDR3 protein: CASGQGSNSPLHF. CDR3 in DNA: TGTGCCAGCGGACAGGGATCTAATTCACCCCTCCACTTT.

The rearrangement links TRBV11-2 to TRBJ1-1; D may be TRBD1 (6 bases). Deletions cut 6 bases from V and 4 bases from J, with 15 bases between. This CDR3 comprises 14 residues. The germline gives CDR1 SGHAT, CDR2 FQNNGV. Here the CDR3 DNA reads TGTGCCAGCAGTTACAGGGTACCCGGCACTGAAGCTTTCTTT. Translation: CASSYRVPGTEAFF.

The V call is TRBV6-4, the J call TRBJ2-1; D ambiguous. In germline, CDR1 is MRHNA, CDR2 SNTAGT. Trimming took 1 base from V and 9 from J, leaving 10 bases between them. This CDR3 has 13 residues. In nucleotides, the CDR3 is TGTGCCAGCAGTGACTTAGGTGGGCGTGAGCAGTTCTTC. It is translated as CASSDLGGREQFF.

This sequence joins TRBV4-1 and TRBJ2-3; D is possibly TRBD2 (6 bases). The germline V gene has CDR1 MGHRA and CDR2 YSYEKL. V was clipped by 4 bases and J by 4 bases, with 15 bases between them. There are 15 residues in the CDR3. CDR3 bases: TGCGCCAGCAGCCCCTCTCCGGGAGTCCCAGATACGCAGTATTTT. This translates into CASSPSPGVPDTQYF.

The chain employs TRBV6-5 and TRBJ1-2, with D unresolved. Trimming removed 6 bases from V and 0 bases from J, with 8 bases in between. Germline V gene data show CDR1 as MNHEY and CDR2 as SVGAGI. This CDR3 has 13 amino acids. The CDR3, as DNA: TGTGCCAGCAGACCCCTAGCTAACTATGGCTACACCTTC. Its translation is CASRPLANYGYTF.

V usage is TRBV30 and J usage is TRBJ2-7, with 7 bases aligning to TRBD2. J was trimmed by 3 bases and V by 1 base; bases with no gene match: 6. This CDR3 is built from 14 residues. Germline V gene lookup returns CDR1 GTSNPN and CDR2 SVGIG (reference sequence). The CDR3 nucleotides read TGTGCCTGGAGTGCCGGCGGGAGCATCTACGAGCAGTACTTC. It specifies CAWSAGGSIYEQYF. The full variable domain, rest sourced from reference TRBV30 and TRBJ2-7, is SQTIHQWPATLVQPVGSPLSLECTVEGTSNPNLYWYRQAAGRGLQLLFYSVGIGQISSEVPQNLSASRPQDRQFILSSKKLLLSDSGFYLCAWSAGGSIYEQYFGPGTRLTVT.

CDR3 in DNA: TGTGCCAGCAGCCCTATGGGACAGGGGAATTCACCCCTCCACTTT. It codes for CASSPMGQGNSPLHF. The chain couples TRBV3-1 (or the pseudogene TRBV3-2) to TRBJ1-6, with 10 bases matching TRBD1. Germline V lookup: CDR1 LGHDT, CDR2 YNNKEL (reference sequence). Trimming cost V 4 bases and J 7 bases; bases outside gene matches: 4. This CDR3 is built from 15 residues.

The chain employs TRBV19 and TRBJ1-3; D gene unclear. The V and J ends lost 3 bases and 3 bases respectively, with 9 bases between them. The CDR3 runs 14 residues. From germline, CDR1 is LNHDA and CDR2 SQIVND (reference sequence). The CDR3 coding sequence is TGTGCCAGTAGTATCACAGCAGGTGGAAACACCATATATTTT. It codes for CASSITAGGNTIYF.